This paragraph reports one TCR beta chain. Its specificity is unknown. This entry belongs to a study of CD8+ T cells in alopecia areata. Trimming took off 6 bases at V and 7 bases at J, with 10 bases between the two ends. CDR1 and CDR2 (germline): MNHEY, SMNVEV (reference sequence). The CDR3 consists of 12 residues. Investigators sorted PBMCs to obtain both CD4+ and CD8+ T cells. Once RNA had been extracted, it was reverse transcribed into cDNA to act as the sequencing template. Assay used: immunoSEQ multiplex PCR; TCRdb lists only in-frame clones, some missing. The sample lists about 150,000 clones; 50% to 65% were seen once. Overall study results and limits: Besides other cells, scalp samples also yield sequences of resident alphabeta T cells from normal skin. Compared with normal scalp, lesional scalp had higher clonality and more expanded CD8+ clones.

The chain employs TRBV27 and TRBJ1-5, with D perhaps TRBD1 (5 bases). This clonotype was sampled from a human donor in good health. Sequencing input: CD4+ T cells sorted from blood. CDR3 nucleotide sequence: TGTGCCAGCAGCAGGGCGGGGCAGCCCCAGCATTTT. Translating it yields CASSRAGQPQHF.